Listed below are T cell receptor beta chains from one sample, sequenced in a study of glioma-infiltrating T cells. TCRdb recomputed calls from the multiplex PCR reads with MiXCR, one row per CDR3 protein. This table has about 140,000 distinct CDR3 sequences, 39% appearing once. The source material was glioma tissue, nonneoplastic brain tissue, or PBMCs (not recorded which). These receptors were obtained from a human donor with low-grade glioma or glioblastoma, undergoing nonglioma brain surgery, or in good health (not recorded which). The CDR3 runs from the conserved cysteine through the conserved F or W. Fields, in order: CDR3 protein, CDR3 DNA, D gene, V gene, clone size, J gene. D genes are given only for firm matches. The size field is filled for only some rows; it gives once, few, many or a size class.

CDR3: CASSLGTGASGNTIYF
DNA: TGTGCCAGCAGCTTAGGGACAGGGGCTAGTGGAAACACCATATATTTT
D: TRBD1
V: TRBV7-6
size: once
J: TRBJ1-3

CDR3: CSVVRPYYGEQFF
DNA: TGCAGCGTTGTTCGCCCTTACTACGGTGAGCAGTTCTTC
D: -
V: TRBV29-1
size: -
J: TRBJ2-1

CDR3: CSASHPAGMNTEAFF
DNA: TGCAGTGCTAGCCACCCCGCCGGCATGAACACTGAAGCTTTCTTT
D: -
V: TRBV20-1
size: few
J: TRBJ1-1

CDR3: CASSGNLGQDPGNTIYF
DNA: TGTGCCAGCAGTGGAAACCTCGGACAGGACCCTGGAAACACCATATATTTT
D: TRBD1
V: TRBV6-1
size: -
J: TRBJ1-3

CDR3: CASSRSGGPGDTQYF
DNA: TGCGCCAGCAGCCGTAGCGGGGGACCGGGGGATACGCAGTATTTT
D: TRBD2
V: TRBV4-1
size: -
J: TRBJ2-3

CDR3: CASTPKETQYF
DNA: TGTGCCAGCACCCCTAAGGAGACCCAGTACTTC
D: -
V: TRBV7-9
size: -
J: TRBJ2-5

CDR3: CASSSWLEGYTF
DNA: TGTGCCAGCAGTTCCTGGTTGGAAGGCTACACCTTC
D: -
V: TRBV2
size: once
J: TRBJ1-2

CDR3: CASSGGGNQPQHF
DNA: TGTGCCAGCAGCGGAGGGGGGAATCAGCCCCAGCATTTT
D: -
V: TRBV9
size: few
J: TRBJ1-5

CDR3: CASRLTSGDSYEQYF
DNA: TGTGCCAGCAGATTGACTAGCGGGGACTCCTACGAGCAGTACTTC
D: TRBD2
V: TRBV2
size: few
J: TRBJ2-7

CDR3: CASSSQGGDTDTQYF
DNA: TGTGCCAGCAGCTCCCAGGGGGGAGACACAGATACGCAGTATTTT
D: -
V: TRBV7-2
size: -
J: TRBJ2-3

CDR3: CASSQARGGGPEAAQYF
DNA: TGCGCCAGCAGCCAAGCCCGGGGAGGGGGCCCCGAGGCCGCCCAGTACTTC
D: -
V: TRBV4-1
size: -
J: TRBJ2-5

CDR3: CASTKTGGHEQYF
DNA: TGTGCCAGCACCAAAACCGGGGGCCACGAGCAGTACTTC
D: -
V: TRBV6-2/TRBV6-3
size: few
J: TRBJ2-7

CDR3: CASSLGVREYTF
DNA: TGTGCCAGCAGCTTAGGCGTACGGGAGTACACCTTC
D: -
V: TRBV7-9
size: -
J: TRBJ1-2

CDR3: CASSWGPPHTGELFF
DNA: TGTGCCAGCAGCTGGGGTCCTCCTCACACCGGGGAGCTGTTTTTT
D: -
V: TRBV11-2
size: -
J: TRBJ2-2

CDR3: CASSLSNEKLFF
DNA: TGTGCCAGCAGCTTGAGTAATGAAAAACTGTTTTTT
D: -
V: TRBV7-6
size: -
J: TRBJ1-4

CDR3: CATKGASYGYTF
DNA: TGTGCCACCAAGGGGGCCTCCTATGGCTACACCTTC
D: TRBD1
V: TRBV10-3
size: -
J: TRBJ1-2

CDR3: CATYRTLNYGYTF
DNA: TGTGCCACCTACAGGACCTTGAACTATGGCTACACCTTC
D: -
V: TRBV28
size: few
J: TRBJ1-2

CDR3: CASSLDRGYGYTF
DNA: TGTGCCAGCAGTCTAGACAGGGGCTATGGCTACACCTTC
D: TRBD1
V: TRBV28
size: -
J: TRBJ1-2

CDR3: CASSFRGGTEAFF
DNA: TGTGCCAGCAGTTTTCGGGGGGGCACTGAAGCTTTCTTT
D: -
V: TRBV12-3/TRBV12-4
size: -
J: TRBJ1-1

CDR3: CASSETGASPLHF
DNA: TGTGCCAGCAGTGAAACAGGGGCATCACCCCTCCACTTT
D: TRBD1
V: TRBV2
size: -
J: TRBJ1-6

CDR3: CASGLTTEAFF
DNA: TGTGCCAGCGGTTTAACTACTGAAGCTTTCTTT
D: -
V: TRBV12-3/TRBV12-4
size: -
J: TRBJ1-1

CDR3: CASSLGGPRELFF
DNA: TGTGCCAGCAGCTTAGGGGGGCCGAGGGAGCTGTTTTTT
D: -
V: TRBV7-2
size: once
J: TRBJ2-2

CDR3: CASSPTVDYGYTF
DNA: TGTGCCAGCTCGCCGACTGTCGACTATGGCTACACCTTC
D: -
V: TRBV4-2
size: few
J: TRBJ1-2

CDR3: CASSQDQALPNSPLHF
DNA: TGCGCCAGCAGCCAAGATCAGGCGCTCCCTAATTCACCCCTCCACTTT
D: -
V: TRBV4-1
size: -
J: TRBJ1-6

CDR3: CASSIQGTYSNQPQHF
DNA: TGTGCCAGTAGTATTCAGGGAACGTATAGCAATCAGCCCCAGCATTTT
D: -
V: TRBV19
size: -
J: TRBJ1-5

CDR3: CASSDPSREGEAKNIQYF
DNA: TGTGCCAGCAGTGACCCTTCTAGGGAGGGCGAGGCCAAAAACATTCAGTACTTC
D: TRBD2
V: TRBV2
size: -
J: TRBJ2-4

CDR3: CASSQRGSTQYF
DNA: TGCGCCAGCAGCCAGCGGGGTTCTACGCAGTATTTT
D: -
V: TRBV4-3
size: many
J: TRBJ2-3

CDR3: CSPGTETQYF
DNA: TGCAGTCCCGGGACAGAGACCCAGTACTTC
D: -
V: TRBV20-1
size: many
J: TRBJ2-5

CDR3: CASSLITSQGAPGEQYF
DNA: TGTGCCAGCAGTTTAATAACATCACAGGGGGCGCCAGGCGAGCAGTACTTC
D: TRBD1
V: TRBV27
size: -
J: TRBJ2-7

CDR3: CASSYMGLASYEQYF
DNA: TGTGCCAGCAGTTATATGGGACTAGCGAGCTACGAGCAGTACTTC
D: TRBD2
V: TRBV27
size: few
J: TRBJ2-7

CDR3: CSAREQEKFSPLHF
DNA: TGCAGTGCTAGAGAACAGGAAAAATTTTCACCCCTCCACTTT
D: -
V: TRBV20-1
size: few
J: TRBJ1-6

CDR3: CATSDTRVSDEQYF
DNA: TGTGCCACCAGTGATACCAGGGTTTCGGACGAGCAGTACTTC
D: -
V: TRBV24-1
size: -
J: TRBJ2-7

CDR3: CAIGEAGGWLDTQYF
DNA: TGTGCCATCGGGGAAGCGGGGGGCTGGCTCGATACGCAGTATTTT
D: TRBD2
V: TRBV10-3
size: once
J: TRBJ2-3

CDR3: CASSYGSFTDTQYF
DNA: TGTGCCAGCAGTTACGGTTCATTCACAGATACGCAGTATTTT
D: -
V: TRBV6-2/TRBV6-3
size: -
J: TRBJ2-3

CDR3: CSARDFGQGRDNGYTF
DNA: TGCAGTGCTAGAGATTTTGGCCAGGGGAGAGATAATGGCTACACCTTC
D: -
V: TRBV20-1
size: -
J: TRBJ1-2

CDR3: CASNAGTGGSEQYF
DNA: TGTGCCAGCAATGCCGGGACAGGGGGCAGCGAGCAGTACTTC
D: TRBD1
V: TRBV2
size: -
J: TRBJ2-7

CDR3: CSARPWTSGQETQYF
DNA: TGCAGTGCTAGACCCTGGACTAGCGGGCAAGAGACCCAGTACTTC
D: TRBD2
V: TRBV20-1
size: -
J: TRBJ2-5

CDR3: CASSYSRGTGYYGYTF
DNA: TGTGCCAGCAGTTACTCGAGGGGGACAGGGTACTATGGCTACACCTTC
D: TRBD1
V: TRBV6-5
size: -
J: TRBJ1-2

CDR3: CSARGTANEQFF
DNA: TGCAGTGCTAGAGGGACGGCCAATGAGCAGTTCTTC
D: -
V: TRBV20-1
size: many
J: TRBJ2-1

CDR3: CASSQGGVSEAFF
DNA: TGTGCCAGCAGCCAAGGCGGGGTTTCTGAAGCTTTCTTT
D: -
V: TRBV6-1
size: -
J: TRBJ1-1

CDR3: CASRNGGQAQPQHF
DNA: TGTGCCAGCAGAAACGGTGGGCAGGCTCAGCCCCAGCATTTT
D: -
V: TRBV6-1
size: few
J: TRBJ1-5

CDR3: CASSYPRGETQYF
DNA: TGTGCCAGCAGTTACCCCAGGGGGGAGACCCAGTACTTC
D: TRBD1
V: TRBV6-2/TRBV6-3
size: -
J: TRBJ2-5

CDR3: CASSASREGYTF
DNA: TGTGCCAGCTCTGCGTCCAGGGAAGGCTACACCTTC
D: -
V: TRBV18
size: few
J: TRBJ1-2

CDR3: CASSVDTSTDTQYF
DNA: TGTGCCAGCAGCGTAGACACTAGCACAGATACGCAGTATTTT
D: -
V: TRBV12-3/TRBV12-4
size: -
J: TRBJ2-3